This T cell receptor (beta chain) originates from a study of blood T cell repertoires in COVID-19. The CDR3 is made up of 12 amino acids. In germline, CDR1 is MNHEY, CDR2 SVGAGI. V lost 6 bases and J 5 bases, leaving 10 bases between the germline ends. Using immunoSEQ multiplex PCR, the repertoire was profiled, and TCRdb retains in-frame clones only, with some absent. This table has about 360,000 clones, approximately 86% appearing once. The TCR comes from a woman aged 55-75 years with COVID-19, enrolled during active disease. Sequencing input: peripheral blood. The rearrangement joins TRBV6-5 to TRBJ1-2, with a possible D match to TRBD1 (5 bases). The CDR3 sequence: CASSPGQYGYTF. For the CDR3, the DNA is TGTGCCAGCAGCCCAGGGCAATATGGCTACACCTTC.